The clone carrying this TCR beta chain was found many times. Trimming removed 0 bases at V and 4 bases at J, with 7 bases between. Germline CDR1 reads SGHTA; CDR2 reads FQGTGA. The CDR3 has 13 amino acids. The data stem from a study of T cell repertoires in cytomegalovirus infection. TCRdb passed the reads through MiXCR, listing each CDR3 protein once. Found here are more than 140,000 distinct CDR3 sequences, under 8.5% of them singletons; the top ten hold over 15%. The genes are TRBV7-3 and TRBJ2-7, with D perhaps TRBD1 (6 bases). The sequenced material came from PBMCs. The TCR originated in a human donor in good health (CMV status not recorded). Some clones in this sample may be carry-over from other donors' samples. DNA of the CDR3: TGTGCCAGCAGCTTAACACAGGGTTACGAGCAGTACTTC. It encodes CASSLTQGYEQYF.